The clone carrying this T cell receptor beta chain was seen at least ten times. The V end was cut by 6 bases, the J end by 0 bases, with 15 bases between. The germline CDR1 and CDR2 sequences are SGHVS and FNYEAQ. This CDR3 region has 16 residues. This sample is part of a study of T cell repertoires in cytomegalovirus infection. A single record per CDR3 protein comes from TCRdb applying MiXCR to the reads. The sample has 400,000 or so distinct CDR3 sequences; approximately 30% are singletons. The chain employs TRBV7-6 and TRBJ1-3, with D perhaps TRBD1 (6 bases). The sample consisted of PBMCs. This receptor was taken from a human donor in good health (CMV status not recorded). Some clones in this sample may be carry-over from other donors' samples. CDR3 amino acids: CASSPTGLTSGNTIYF. The CDR3 DNA sequence: TGTGCCAGCAGTCCTACAGGGCTTACCTCTGGAAACACCATATATTTT.